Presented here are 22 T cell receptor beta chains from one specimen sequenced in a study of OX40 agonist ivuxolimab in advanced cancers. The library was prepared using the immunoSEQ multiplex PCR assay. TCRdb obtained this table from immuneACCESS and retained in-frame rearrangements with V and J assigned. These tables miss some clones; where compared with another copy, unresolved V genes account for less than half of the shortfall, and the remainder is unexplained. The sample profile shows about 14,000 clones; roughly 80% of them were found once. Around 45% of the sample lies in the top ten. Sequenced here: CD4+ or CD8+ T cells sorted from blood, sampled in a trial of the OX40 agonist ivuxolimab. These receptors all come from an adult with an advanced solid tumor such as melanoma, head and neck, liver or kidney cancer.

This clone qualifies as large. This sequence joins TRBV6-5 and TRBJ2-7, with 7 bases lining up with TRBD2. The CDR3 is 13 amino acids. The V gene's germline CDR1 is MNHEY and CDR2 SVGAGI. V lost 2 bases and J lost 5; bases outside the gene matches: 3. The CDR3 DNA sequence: TGTGCCAGCAGTTACGCGGGAGTCGACGAGCAGTACTTC. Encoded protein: CASSYAGVDEQYF.

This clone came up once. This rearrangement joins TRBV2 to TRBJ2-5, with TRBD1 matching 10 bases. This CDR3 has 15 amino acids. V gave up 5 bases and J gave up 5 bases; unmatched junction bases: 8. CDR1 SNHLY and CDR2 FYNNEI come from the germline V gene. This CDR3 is CASSPGQGNGETQYF. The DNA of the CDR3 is TGTGCCAGCAGTCCGGGACAGGGGAACGGGGAGACCCAGTACTTC.

CDR3 coding DNA: TGCGCCAGCAGCCACCAAAGTGGACCCGGTGGTCAGCCCCAGCATTTT. It codes for CASSHQSGPGGQPQHF. This chain links TRBV4-3 with TRBJ1-5; D gene unclear. CDR1 and CDR2 (germline): LGHNA, YSLEER. The CDR3 runs to 16 residues. Trimming left V 3 bases short and J 6 bases short, with 18 bases between.

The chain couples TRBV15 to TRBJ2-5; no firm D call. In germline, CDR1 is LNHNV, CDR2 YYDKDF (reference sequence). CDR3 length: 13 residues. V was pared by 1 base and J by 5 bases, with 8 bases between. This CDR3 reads CATSRVGGETQYF. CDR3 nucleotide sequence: TGTGCCACCAGCAGAGTTGGCGGCGAGACCCAGTACTTC.

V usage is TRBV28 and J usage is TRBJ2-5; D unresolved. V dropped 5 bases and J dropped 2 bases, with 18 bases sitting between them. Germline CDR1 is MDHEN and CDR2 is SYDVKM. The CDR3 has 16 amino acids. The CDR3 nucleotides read TGTGCCAGCAGTAAAGAGCTAAGCGAGTTACAAGAGACCCAGTACTTC. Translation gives CASSKELSELQETQYF.

The CDR3 protein is CASSQAGAYEQYF. The CDR3 DNA follows: TGCGCCAGCAGCCAAGCCGGAGCCTACGAGCAGTACTTC. The chain joins TRBV4-1 to TRBJ2-7, with no clear D. This CDR3 comprises 13 residues. Trimming shortened V by 1 base and J by 2 bases, and 6 bases separated the two germline ends. Looked up from germline, CDR1 is MGHRA and CDR2 is YSYEKL.

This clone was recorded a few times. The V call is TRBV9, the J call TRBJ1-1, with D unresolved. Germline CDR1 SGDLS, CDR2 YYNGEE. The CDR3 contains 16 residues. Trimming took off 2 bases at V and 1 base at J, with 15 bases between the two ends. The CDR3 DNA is TGTGCCAGCAGCGTCGGACGGCCTGGCTGGAACACTGAAGCTTTCTTT. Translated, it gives CASSVGRPGWNTEAFF.

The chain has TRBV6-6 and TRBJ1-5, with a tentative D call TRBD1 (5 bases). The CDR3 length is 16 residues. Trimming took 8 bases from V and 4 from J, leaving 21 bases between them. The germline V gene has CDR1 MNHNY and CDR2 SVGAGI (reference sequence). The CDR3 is CASERIGTLGNQPQHF. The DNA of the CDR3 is TGTGCCAGCGAACGCATCGGGACCTTAGGGAATCAGCCCCAGCATTTT.

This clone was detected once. This chain's CDR3 is CASTDRPGPQHF. The CDR3 nucleotides read TGTGCCAGCACCGACCGCCCTGGGCCCCAGCATTTT. The chain uses TRBV6-5 and TRBJ1-5; D is ambiguous. Per the germline V gene, CDR1 is MNHEY and CDR2 is SVGAGI. V was trimmed by 7 bases and J by 9 bases, leaving 13 bases between them. The CDR3 spans 12 residues.

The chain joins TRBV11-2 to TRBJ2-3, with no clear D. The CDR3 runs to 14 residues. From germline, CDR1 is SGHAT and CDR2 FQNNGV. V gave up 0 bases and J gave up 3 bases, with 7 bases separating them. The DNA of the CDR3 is TGTGCCAGCAGCTTAGATATCCCGACAGATACGCAGTATTTT. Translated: CASSLDIPTDTQYF.

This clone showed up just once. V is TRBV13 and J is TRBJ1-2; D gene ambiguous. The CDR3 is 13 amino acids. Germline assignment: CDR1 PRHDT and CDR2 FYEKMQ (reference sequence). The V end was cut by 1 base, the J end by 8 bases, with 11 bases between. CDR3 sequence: CASSLDLQSGYTF. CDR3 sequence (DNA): TGTGCCAGCAGCTTAGATCTCCAGTCGGGCTACACCTTC.

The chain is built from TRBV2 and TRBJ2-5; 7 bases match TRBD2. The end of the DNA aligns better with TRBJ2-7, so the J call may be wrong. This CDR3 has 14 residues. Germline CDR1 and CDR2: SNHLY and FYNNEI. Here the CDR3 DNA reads TGTGCCAGCACCGGTCGCGGGAGTCTCCACGAGCAGTACTTC. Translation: CASTGRGSLHEQYF.

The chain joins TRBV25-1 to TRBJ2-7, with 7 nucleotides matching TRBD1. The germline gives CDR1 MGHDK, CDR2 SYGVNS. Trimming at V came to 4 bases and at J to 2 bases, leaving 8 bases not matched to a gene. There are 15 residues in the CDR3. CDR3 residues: CASSGKGTVTYEQYF. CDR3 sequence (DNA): TGTGCCAGCAGTGGTAAAGGGACAGTCACCTACGAGCAGTACTTC.

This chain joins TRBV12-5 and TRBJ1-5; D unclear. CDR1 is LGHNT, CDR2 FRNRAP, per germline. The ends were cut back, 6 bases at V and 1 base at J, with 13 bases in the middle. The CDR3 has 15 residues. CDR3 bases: TGTGCTAGTGGCCATCCGAGGAGGAGCAATCAGCCCCAGCATTTT. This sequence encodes CASGHPRRSNQPQHF.

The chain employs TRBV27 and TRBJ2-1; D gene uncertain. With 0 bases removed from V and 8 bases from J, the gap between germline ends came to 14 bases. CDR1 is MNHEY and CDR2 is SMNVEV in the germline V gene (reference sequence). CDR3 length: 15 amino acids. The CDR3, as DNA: TGTGCCAGCAGTTTATCTGGGTATCTTATCTATGAGCAGTTCTTC. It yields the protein CASSLSGYLIYEQFF.

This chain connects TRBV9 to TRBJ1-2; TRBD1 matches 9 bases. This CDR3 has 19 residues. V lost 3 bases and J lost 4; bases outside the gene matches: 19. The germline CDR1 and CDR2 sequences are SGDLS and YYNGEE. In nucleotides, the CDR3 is TGTGCCAGCAGCGCACCAGCAGGCGGGACAGGGATGAAAGGCTATGGCTACACCTTC. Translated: CASSAPAGGTGMKGYGYTF.

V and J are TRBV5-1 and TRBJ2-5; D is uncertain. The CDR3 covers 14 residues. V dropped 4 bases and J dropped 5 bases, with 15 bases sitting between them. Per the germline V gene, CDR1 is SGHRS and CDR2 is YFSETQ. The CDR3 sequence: CASSLGFSFETQYF. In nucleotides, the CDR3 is TGCGCCAGCAGCCTGGGGTTCTCATTTGAGACCCAGTACTTC.

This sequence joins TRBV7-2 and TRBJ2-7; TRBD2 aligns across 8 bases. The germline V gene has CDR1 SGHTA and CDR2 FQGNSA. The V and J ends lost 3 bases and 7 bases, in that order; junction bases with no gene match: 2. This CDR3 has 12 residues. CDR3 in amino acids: CASSFSGMEQYF. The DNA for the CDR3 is TGTGCCAGCAGCTTTAGCGGGATGGAGCAGTACTTC.

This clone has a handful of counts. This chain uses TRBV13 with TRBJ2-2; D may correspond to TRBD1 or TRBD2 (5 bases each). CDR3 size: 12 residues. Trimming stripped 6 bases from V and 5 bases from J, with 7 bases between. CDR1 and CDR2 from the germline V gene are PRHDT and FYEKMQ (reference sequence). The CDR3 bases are TGTGCCAGCAGTGAGGGGACCGGGGAGCTGTTTTTT. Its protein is CASSEGTGELFF.

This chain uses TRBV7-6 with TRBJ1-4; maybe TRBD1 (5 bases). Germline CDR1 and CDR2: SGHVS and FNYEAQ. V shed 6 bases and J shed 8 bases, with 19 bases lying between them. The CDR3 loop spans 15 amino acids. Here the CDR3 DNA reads TGTGCCAGCAGTAGGACTCAGGGACGCGGAGAAAAACTGTTTTTT. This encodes CASSRTQGRGEKLFF.

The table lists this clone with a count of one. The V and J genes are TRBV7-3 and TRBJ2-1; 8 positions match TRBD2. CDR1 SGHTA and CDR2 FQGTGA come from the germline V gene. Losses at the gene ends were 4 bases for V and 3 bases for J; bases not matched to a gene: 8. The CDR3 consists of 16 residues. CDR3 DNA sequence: TGTGCCAGCAGCTATTTAGCGGGGTCTGACTACAATGAGCAGTTCTTC. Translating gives CASSYLAGSDYNEQFF.

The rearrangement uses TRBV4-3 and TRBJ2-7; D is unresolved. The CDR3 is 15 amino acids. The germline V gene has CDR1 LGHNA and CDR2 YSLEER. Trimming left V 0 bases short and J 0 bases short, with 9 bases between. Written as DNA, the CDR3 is TGCGCCAGCAGCCAAGAGGGCTACCACTCCTACGAGCAGTACTTC. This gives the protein CASSQEGYHSYEQYF.